This paragraph reports one T cell receptor (beta chain). The assay was immunoSEQ multiplex PCR, and TCRdb's table has in-frame clones only and misses some. Among 400,000 to 550,000 clones listed, roughly 78% were seen once. The data are from a study of shared clonotypes between healthy human individuals. The ends were cut back, 3 bases at V and 5 bases at J, with 10 bases in the middle. This CDR3 spans 12 amino acids. Germline V gives CDR1 SQVTM, CDR2 ANQGSEA. The V gene is TRBV29-1, the J gene TRBJ1-2; D remains ambiguous. Source material: PBMCs. The sequence derives from a woman aged 40 to 55 in good health. Some clones in this sample may be carry-over from other donors' samples. The CDR3 sequence: CSVDGGSYGYTF. CDR3 coding DNA: TGCAGCGTTGATGGTGGGTCTTATGGCTACACCTTC.